The 24 T cell receptor beta chains given below trace back to one sample, sequenced in a study of T cell clonality in common variable immunodeficiency. Sequenced by immunoSEQ multiplex PCR; TCRdb stores in-frame clones only, minus some. This sample comprises some 50,000 clones, none seen once only. The sequencing sample was made of peripheral blood mononuclear cells. The receptor set was obtained from a person between 18 and 75 years old in good health.

This clone came up many times. The CDR3 spells CASSPQGTTGNTIYF. Incomplete CDR3 DNA: TGTGCCAGCAGCCCCCAGGGGACGACTGGAAACACC. The chain joins TRBV7-9 to TRBJ1-3; possible D gene TRBD1, 6 bases. The CDR3 end falls 3 residues outside the read, so it is completed with the germline J gene. Germline CDR1 SEHNR, CDR2 FQNEAQ (reference sequence). The ends were cut back, 5 bases at V and 2 bases at J, with 13 bases in the middle. The CDR3 loop spans 15 amino acids.

This clone was observed many times. The CDR3 goes on 3 residues after the read ends, and that part is filled in from the germline J gene. The chain uses TRBV7-8 and TRBJ2-3; no definite D call. The CDR3 is 14 amino acids. The V end was cut by 0 bases, the J end by 5 bases, with 9 bases between. The germline gives CDR1 SGHVS, CDR2 FQNEAQ. CDR3 bases read: TGTGCCAGCAGCTTAGCACAACCTCGAGATACG. Residues: CASSLAQPRDT. The entire CDR3 reads CASSLAQPRDTQYF.

This clone was counted many times. The missing CDR3 end, 3 residues past where the read stops, is filled in from the germline J gene. V and J are TRBV20-1 and TRBJ2-3, with D possibly being TRBD1 (6 bases). The CDR3 sequence is 14 residues long. The V gene's germline CDR1 is DFQATT and CDR2 SNEGSKA (reference sequence). Incomplete CDR3 DNA: TGCAGTGCAGAACAGGGACGGTCAGGGGAGACG. Translated, it gives CSAEQGRSGET. The whole CDR3 sequence is CSAEQGRSGETQYF.

This clone was found a few times. The read comes to an end 3 residues before the CDR3 does, leaving the germline J gene to fill in the end. The chain uses TRBV5-5 and TRBJ2-7, with 7 bases identical to TRBD1. The CDR3 totals 15 residues. J lost 2 bases, V lost 4 bases, and 9 bases had no gene match. Germline lookup yields CDR1 SGHKS and CDR2 YYEKEE (reference sequence). The CDR3 loop reads CASSLGTAGAYEQYF. CDR3 DNA, as far as it was read: TGTGCCAGCAGCCTCGGGACAGCTGGGGCCTACGAG.

About this clone: The read stops 3 residues short of the end of the CDR3; the missing end is completed from the germline J gene. J is TRBJ1-2 and V is TRBV29-1, with D possibly matching TRBD1 (5 bases). The CDR3 covers 13 residues. Per the germline V gene, CDR1 is SQVTM and CDR2 is ANQGSEA. The CDR3 DNA, read in part, is TGCAGCGTTGAGACCAGGGATTATGTAGGC. This sequence encodes CSVETRDYVG. From start to end, the CDR3 is CSVETRDYVGYTF.

There are many counts of this clone. The read ends 3 residues before the CDR3 terminus; that terminus is restored from the germline J gene. The rearrangement links TRBV20-1 to TRBJ1-5; no clear D. CDR1 and CDR2 (germline): DFQATT, SNEGSKA (reference sequence). With 2 bases removed from V and 3 bases from J, the gap between germline ends came to 8 bases. The CDR3 runs 13 residues. Partial CDR3 DNA: TGCAGTGCTAGACCGTTTCCCAATCAGCCC. It is translated as CSARPFPNQP. The full CDR3 protein is CSARPFPNQPQHF.

This clone showed up many times. The read comes to an end 3 residues before the CDR3 does, leaving the germline J gene to fill in the end. The rearrangement links TRBV6-2 or TRBV6-3 to TRBJ1-1; TRBD1 matches at 9 bases. V trimming: 6 bases; J trimming: 6 bases; junction bases outside the gene matches: 8. The CDR3 is made up of 14 amino acids. The germline V gene encodes CDR1 MNHEY and CDR2 SVGEGT. The CDR3 spells CASSDLQGAAEAFF. The CDR3 DNA, read in part, is TGTGCCAGCAGCGATTTACAGGGGGCGGCTGAA.

Remarks on this clone: The read halts 3 residues ahead of the CDR3 end, with the missing end drawn from the germline J gene. The J gene is TRBJ2-7, the V gene TRBV5-5; 7 nucleotides align to TRBD2. Germline V CDR1 and CDR2: SGHKS, YYEKEE (reference sequence). The CDR3 has 14 amino acids. After removal of 4 bases from V and 0 bases from J, the junction contained 4 bases not matched to a gene. CDR3 region: CASSPQRGSYEQYF. The sequenced part of the CDR3 DNA is TGTGCCAGCAGCCCGCAGCGGGGCTCCTACGAG.

This clone was observed a few times. The read terminates 3 residues ahead of where the CDR3 ends, so the germline J gene completes it. J is TRBJ2-1 and V is TRBV25-1; D possibly corresponds to TRBD2 (6 bases). Germline lookup yields CDR1 MGHDK and CDR2 SYGVNS. The CDR3 is made up of 16 amino acids. Deletions cut 2 bases from V and 5 bases from J, with 16 bases between. The part of the CDR3 DNA that was read is TGTGCCAGCAGTGAAACCCGACTAGGGAGCGACAATGAG. It encodes CASSETRLGSDNE. The whole CDR3 sequence reads CASSETRLGSDNEQFF. Full variable domain (missing parts from reference TRBV25-1 and TRBJ2-1): EADIYQTPRYLVIGTGKKITLECSQTMGHDKMYWYQQDPGMELHLIHYSYGVNSTEKGDLSSESTVSRIRTEHFPLTLESARPSHTSQYLCASSETRLGSDNEQFFGPGTRLTVL.

This clone showed up many times. The missing CDR3 end, 3 residues past where the read stops, is filled in from the germline J gene. The rearrangement uses TRBV20-1 and TRBJ1-6, with TRBD1 as a possible D gene (5 bases). V was shortened by 2 bases and J by 1 base, with 12 bases between the two germline ends. Germline V gene data show CDR1 as DFQATT and CDR2 as SNEGSKA (reference sequence). The CDR3 has 16 residues. Partial CDR3 DNA: TGCAGTGCTAGAATGAGGAAGGGGTCCTATAATTCACCC. Translation gives CSARMRKGSYNSP. The whole CDR3 protein reads CSARMRKGSYNSPLHF.

This clone was detected ten times or more. The read gets to within 3 residues of the CDR3 end, and the germline J gene fills in the rest. The genes are TRBV6-2 or TRBV6-3 and TRBJ2-5; D gene ambiguous. The V and J ends lost 6 bases and 5 bases respectively, with 13 bases between them. Germline V gives CDR1 MNHEY, CDR2 SVGEGT. This CDR3 contains 13 residues. The CDR3 loop is CASSKGPWETQYF. CDR3 DNA (partial): TGTGCCAGCAGCAAGGGTCCCTGGGAGACC.

This clone has a count of ten or more. The CDR3 end falls 3 residues outside the read, so it is completed with the germline J gene. The chain carries TRBV7-3 and TRBJ2-2, with 10 bases matching TRBD1. Trimming took 2 bases from V and 5 from J; bases not matched to a gene: 5. The CDR3 has 16 residues. Per the germline V gene, CDR1 is SGHTA and CDR2 is FQGTGA. The sequenced part of the CDR3 DNA is TGTGCCAGCAGCTTAGCGGGACAGGGGAAGACCGGGGAG. It codes for CASSLAGQGKTGE. The whole CDR3 is CASSLAGQGKTGELFF.

This clone was found many times. The observed sequence ends 3 residues before the CDR3 terminus, with the missing tail filled in from the germline J gene. The genes are TRBV20-1 and TRBJ2-1, with D perhaps assigned TRBD1 or TRBD2 (7 bases each). The CDR3 has 15 residues. V was cut by 0 bases and J by 8 bases, with 17 bases left in between. The germline gives CDR1 DFQATT, CDR2 SNEGSKA (reference sequence). CDR3 amino acids: CSAREEAGGGDEQFF. The CDR3 bases that were read are TGCAGTGCTAGAGAGGAGGCAGGGGGAGGGGATGAG.

This clone has at least ten counts. The read ends 3 residues shy of where the CDR3 ends; the end is completed using the germline J gene. J is TRBJ2-2 and V is TRBV30; possible D gene TRBD2, 5 bases. There are 15 residues in the CDR3. V was shortened by 4 bases and J by 1 base, with 13 bases between the two germline ends. Germline values: CDR1 GTSNPN, CDR2 SVGIG (reference sequence). The CDR3 here is CAWNHGLMNTGELFF. Partial CDR3 DNA: TGTGCCTGGAACCATGGACTGATGAACACCGGGGAG.

The sample holds many counts of this clone. The part of the CDR3 DNA that was read is TGCAGCGTTGACAGTGAGGGGACCGGGGAG. Its protein is CSVDSEGTGE. The whole CDR3 is CSVDSEGTGELFF. This rearrangement joins TRBV29-1 to TRBJ2-2; either TRBD1 or TRBD2 may supply D (5 bases each). The read terminates 3 residues ahead of where the CDR3 ends, so the germline J gene completes it. The V gene lost 3 bases and the J gene lost 5 bases, with 10 bases spanning the gap. The germline gives CDR1 SQVTM, CDR2 ANQGSEA. This CDR3 region has 13 residues.

This clone was detected only a few times. The read finishes 3 residues shy of the CDR3 end, and the germline J gene is used to complete it. V usage is TRBV18 and J usage is TRBJ1-2; D unresolved. The CDR3 is 15 residues long. The germline V gene has CDR1 KGHSH and CDR2 LQKENI. CDR3: CASSPLSRLYNDYTF. CDR3 bases read: TGTGCCAGCTCACCGCTAAGCAGGTTATACAATGAC.

This clone was seen a few times. Read coverage stops 3 residues before the CDR3 terminus; the germline J gene supplies the remainder. The rearrangement links TRBV18 to TRBJ1-1, with TRBD1 as a possible D gene (6 bases). Germline loops: CDR1 KGHSH, CDR2 LQKENI. The V end was cut by 4 bases, the J end by 6 bases, with 12 bases between. CDR3 size: 13 residues. CDR3 DNA, as far as it was read: TGTGCCAGCTCACAGGACAGTTCCTCTGAA. Amino acids: CASSQDSSSE. The entire CDR3 sequence reads CASSQDSSSEAFF.

This clone has a count of ten or more. The read ends 3 residues shy of where the CDR3 ends; the end is completed using the germline J gene. The genes are TRBV18 and TRBJ2-2; D possibly corresponds to TRBD1 (5 bases). Looked up from germline, CDR1 is KGHSH and CDR2 is LQKENI. The CDR3 contains 15 residues. Trimming shortened V by 0 bases and J by 3 bases, and 8 bases separated the two germline ends. This CDR3 is CASSPPARDTGELFF. The DNA read from the CDR3 is TGTGCCAGCTCACCACCTGCCAGGGACACCGGGGAG.

This clone was observed many times. The read ends 3 residues early relative to the CDR3; the germline J gene fills the gap. The rearrangement joins TRBV29-1 to TRBJ2-3; maybe TRBD1 (8 bases). The CDR3 spans 14 residues. V was shortened by 3 bases and J by 3 bases, with 13 bases between the two germline ends. Germline CDR1 is SQVTM and CDR2 is ANQGSEA. The CDR3 sequence is CSVDLQGGTDTQYF. The part of the CDR3 DNA that was read is TGCAGCGTTGATCTACAGGGGGGGACAGATACG.

About this clone itself: This may be a read error: a much more frequent sequence differs by one nucleotide. Read coverage stops 3 residues before the CDR3 terminus; the germline J gene supplies the remainder. The rearrangement links TRBV5-1 to TRBJ2-5, with TRBD2 matching 9 bases. The CDR3 contains 16 residues. From germline, CDR1 is SGHRS and CDR2 YFSETQ. CDR3 DNA, as far as it was read: TGCGCCAGCAGCCCGATTAGCGGGAGTCTGCCAGATACC. This translates into CASSPISGSLPDT. The CDR3 as a whole reads CASSPISGSLPDTQYF.

Only a few counts were recorded for this clone. Coverage ceases 3 residues before the CDR3 finishes, and the germline J gene fills in the end. This chain links TRBV10-3 with TRBJ2-1, with TRBD2 identical over 10 bases. V lost 7 bases to trimming and J lost 5 bases; unmatched junction nucleotides: 17. The length of the CDR3 is 18 residues. Per the germline V gene, CDR1 is ENHRY and CDR2 is SYGVKD. The CDR3 DNA, read in part, is TGTGCCATCACCGCAAAGGCTAGCGGGAGTAGGGTAGACAATGAG. Translated, it gives CAITAKASGSRVDNE. The whole CDR3 sequence reads CAITAKASGSRVDNEQFF.

This clone has at least ten counts. The read terminates 3 residues before the CDR3 end, so the remaining end is supplied by the germline J gene. Other DNA sequences from this sample encode an identical CDR3 as well. V is TRBV19 and J is TRBJ2-7; 7 bases are a match to TRBD1. CDR1 and CDR2 (germline): LNHDA, SQIVND (reference sequence). V lost 1 base and J lost 2; bases outside the gene matches: 2. CDR3 length equals 14 residues. The CDR3 loop reads CASSIGQGAYEQYF. CDR3 DNA, as far as it was read: TGTGCCAGTAGTATAGGGCAGGGGGCCTACGAG.

The table lists this clone with many counts. The sequenced fragment ends 3 residues before the CDR3 boundary, so the rest is inferred from the germline J gene. V usage is TRBV19 and J usage is TRBJ2-7; D not certain. The germline V gene encodes CDR1 LNHDA and CDR2 SQIVND (reference sequence). The CDR3 consists of 13 residues. Trimming left V 9 bases short and J 1 base short, with 13 bases between. The CDR3 loop is CAREVTQSYEQYF. The CDR3 bases that were read are TGTGCCAGAGAAGTAACACAATCCTACGAG.

At least ten counts were recorded for this clone. The CDR3 extends 3 residues past the end of the read, so its final part is completed from the germline J gene. The J gene is TRBJ1-5, the V gene TRBV23-1, with a possible D match to TRBD1 (5 bases). TRBV23-1 is annotated as an ORF whose role is uncertain. The CDR3 spans 14 residues. V was pared by 10 bases and J by 4 bases, with 17 bases between. CDR3 region: CATQGHGPNQPQHF. Incomplete CDR3 DNA: TGCGCCACTCAGGGTCATGGGCCAAATCAGCCC.